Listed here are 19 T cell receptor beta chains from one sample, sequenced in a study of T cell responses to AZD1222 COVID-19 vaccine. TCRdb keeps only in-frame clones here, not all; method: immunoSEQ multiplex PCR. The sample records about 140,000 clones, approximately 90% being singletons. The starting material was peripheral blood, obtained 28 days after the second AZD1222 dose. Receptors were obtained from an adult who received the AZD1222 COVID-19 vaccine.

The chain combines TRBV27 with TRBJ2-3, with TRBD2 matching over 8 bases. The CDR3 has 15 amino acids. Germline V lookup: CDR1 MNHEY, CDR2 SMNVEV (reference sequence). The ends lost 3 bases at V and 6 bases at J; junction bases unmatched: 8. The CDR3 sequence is CASSFRREGRDTQYF. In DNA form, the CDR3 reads TGTGCCAGCAGTTTCCGACGGGAGGGCCGTGATACGCAGTATTTT.

Here the CDR3 reads CASSLDTPNYGYTF. Written as DNA, the CDR3 is TGTGCCAGCAGCTTGGACACCCCTAACTATGGCTACACCTTC. The chain carries TRBV5-4 and TRBJ1-2, with no clear D. This CDR3 is built from 14 residues. Trimming pared 0 bases from V and 0 bases from J, leaving 6 bases between. Germline CDR1 SGHNT, CDR2 YYREEE (reference sequence).

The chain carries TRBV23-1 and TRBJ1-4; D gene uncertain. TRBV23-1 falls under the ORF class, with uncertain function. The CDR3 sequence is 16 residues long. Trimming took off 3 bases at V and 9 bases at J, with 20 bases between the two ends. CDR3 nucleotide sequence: TGCGCCAGCAGTCAGTCGGAGTGGAGAAATGATCAAAAACTGTTTTTT. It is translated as CASSQSEWRNDQKLFF.

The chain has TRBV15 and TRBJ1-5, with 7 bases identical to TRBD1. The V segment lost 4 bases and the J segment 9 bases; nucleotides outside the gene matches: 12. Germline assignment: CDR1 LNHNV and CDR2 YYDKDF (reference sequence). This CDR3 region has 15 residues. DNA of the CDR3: TGTGCCACCAGCAATTCCGGGACAGTGAGGCGGCCCCAGCATTTT. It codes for CATSNSGTVRRPQHF.

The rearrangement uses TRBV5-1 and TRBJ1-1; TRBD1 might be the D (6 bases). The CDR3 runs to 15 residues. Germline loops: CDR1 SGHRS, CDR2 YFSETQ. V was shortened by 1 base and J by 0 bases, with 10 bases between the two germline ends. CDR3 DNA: TGCGCCAGCAGCTTGCTAGGGGGGGTGAACACTGAAGCTTTCTTT. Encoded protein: CASSLLGGVNTEAFF. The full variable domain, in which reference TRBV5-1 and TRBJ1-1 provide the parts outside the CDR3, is KAGVTQTPRYLIKTRGQQVTLSCSPISGHRSVSWYQQTPGQGLQFLFEYFSETQRNKGNFPGRFSGRQFSNSRSEMNVSTLELGDSALYLCASSLLGGVNTEAFFGQGTRLTVV.

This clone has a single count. CDR3 nucleotide sequence: TGTGCCATCCTCGAACAGGGAAACTATGGCTACACCTTC. Protein product: CAILEQGNYGYTF. The rearrangement uses TRBV10-3 and TRBJ1-2; D perhaps matches TRBD1 (6 bases). Germline CDR1 reads ENHRY; CDR2 reads SYGVKD. Trimming cost V 8 bases and J 2 bases, with 12 bases left between them. This CDR3 comprises 13 residues.

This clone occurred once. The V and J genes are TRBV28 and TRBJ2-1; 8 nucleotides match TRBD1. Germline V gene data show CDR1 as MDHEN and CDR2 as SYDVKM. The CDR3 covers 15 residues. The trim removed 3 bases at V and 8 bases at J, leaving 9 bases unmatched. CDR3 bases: TGTGCCAGCAGTTTTAGTGGACAGGGTAGCCATGAGCAGTTCTTC. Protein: CASSFSGQGSHEQFF.

Written as DNA, the CDR3 is TGTGCCAGCAGTTCCCCGGACGGACGGTGCACCTTC. The encoded protein is CASSSPDGRCTF. The gene calls are TRBV27 and TRBJ1-2; no reliable D call. This CDR3 has 12 amino acids. The germline gives CDR1 MNHEY, CDR2 SMNVEV (reference sequence). With 4 bases removed from V and 13 bases from J, the gap between germline ends came to 16 bases.

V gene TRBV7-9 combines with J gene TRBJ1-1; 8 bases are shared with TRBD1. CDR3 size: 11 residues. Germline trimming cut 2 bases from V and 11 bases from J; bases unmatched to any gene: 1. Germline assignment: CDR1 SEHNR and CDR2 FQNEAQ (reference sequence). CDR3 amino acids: CASSLQGAAFF. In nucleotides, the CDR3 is TGTGCCAGCAGCTTACAGGGGGCTGCTTTCTTT. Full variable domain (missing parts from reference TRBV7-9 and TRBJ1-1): DTGVSQNPRHKITKRGQNVTFRCDPISEHNRLYWYRQTLGQGPEFLTYFQNEAQLEKSRLLSDRFSAERPKGSFSTLEIQRTEQGDSAMYLCASSLQGAAFFGQGTRLTVV.

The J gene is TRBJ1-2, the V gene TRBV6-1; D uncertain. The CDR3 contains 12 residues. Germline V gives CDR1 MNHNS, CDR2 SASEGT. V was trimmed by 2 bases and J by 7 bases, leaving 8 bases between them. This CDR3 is CASSESRTGYTF. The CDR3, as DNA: TGTGCCAGCAGTGAATCGAGGACTGGCTACACCTTC.

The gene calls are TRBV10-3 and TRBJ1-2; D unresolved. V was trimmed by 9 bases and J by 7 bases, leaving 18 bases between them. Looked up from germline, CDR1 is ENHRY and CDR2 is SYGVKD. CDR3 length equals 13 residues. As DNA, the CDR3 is TGTGCCATACCCGCCCGGCCTCCGGGTGGCTACACCTTC. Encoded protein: CAIPARPPGGYTF.

Here the CDR3 reads CASSAWIGTGGFDEQYF. DNA of the CDR3: TGTGCCAGCAGCGCCTGGATCGGGACAGGGGGCTTCGACGAGCAGTACTTC. The rearrangement links TRBV11-2 to TRBJ2-7, with 12 positions matching TRBD1. With V trimmed by 5 bases and J by 5 bases, 13 bases remained unmatched. Per germline, CDR1 SGHAT and CDR2 FQNNGV. The CDR3 covers 17 residues.

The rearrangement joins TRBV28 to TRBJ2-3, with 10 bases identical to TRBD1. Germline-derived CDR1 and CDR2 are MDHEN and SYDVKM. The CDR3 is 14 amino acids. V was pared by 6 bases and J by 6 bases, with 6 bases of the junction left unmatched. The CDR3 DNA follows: TGTGCCAGCAGCCGGGACAGGGGTGGGGATACGCAGTATTTT. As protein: CASSRDRGGDTQYF.

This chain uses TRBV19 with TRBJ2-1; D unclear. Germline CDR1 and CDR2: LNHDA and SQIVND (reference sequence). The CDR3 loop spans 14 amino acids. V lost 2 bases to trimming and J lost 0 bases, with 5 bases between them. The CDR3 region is CASSITASYNEQFF. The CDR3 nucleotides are TGTGCCAGTAGTATAACGGCCTCCTACAATGAGCAGTTCTTC.

In DNA form, the CDR3 reads TGTGCCAGCAGCTTAGCGCGGACAGGGGGCGTTGGTAATCAGCCCCAGCATTTT. Protein sequence: CASSLARTGGVGNQPQHF. The J gene is TRBJ1-5, the V gene TRBV7-2; 11 positions match TRBD1. The ends lost 0 bases at V and 4 bases at J; junction bases unmatched: 8. CDR3 length: 18 amino acids. From germline, CDR1 is SGHTA and CDR2 FQGNSA.

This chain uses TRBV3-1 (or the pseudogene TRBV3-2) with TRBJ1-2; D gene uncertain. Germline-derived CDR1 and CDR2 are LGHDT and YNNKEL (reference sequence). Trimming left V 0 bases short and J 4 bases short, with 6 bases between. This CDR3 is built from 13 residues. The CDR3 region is CASSQEGSYGYTF. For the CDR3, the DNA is TGTGCCAGCAGCCAAGAGGGTAGCTATGGCTACACCTTC.

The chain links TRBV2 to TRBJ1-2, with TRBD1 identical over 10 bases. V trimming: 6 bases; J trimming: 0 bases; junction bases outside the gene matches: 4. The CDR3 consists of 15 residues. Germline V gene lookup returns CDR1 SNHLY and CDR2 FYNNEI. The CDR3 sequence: CASSSGQGANYGYTF. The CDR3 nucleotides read TGTGCCAGCAGCTCCGGACAGGGGGCTAACTATGGCTACACCTTC. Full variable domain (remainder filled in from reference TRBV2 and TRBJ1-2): EPEVTQTPSHQVTQMGQEVILRCVPISNHLYFYWYRQILGQKVEFLVSFYNNEISEKSEIFDDQFSVERPDGSNFTLKIRSTKLEDSAMYFCASSSGQGANYGYTFGSGTRLTVV.

The CDR3 DNA sequence: TGTGCCAGCAGAAAGGAAGTAGCAAACACTGAAGCTTTCTTT. Translated: CASRKEVANTEAFF. The chain employs TRBV6-6 and TRBJ1-1; D unresolved. The length of the CDR3 is 14 residues. Looked up from germline, CDR1 is MNHNY and CDR2 is SVGAGI (reference sequence). Trimming shortened V by 6 bases and J by 2 bases, and 13 bases separated the two germline ends.

The chain's CDR3 is CASSGGLSYEQYF. CDR3 nucleotide sequence: TGTGCCAGCAGTGGGGGACTGTCCTACGAGCAGTACTTC. The rearrangement uses TRBV12-3 or TRBV12-4 and TRBJ2-7; D is possibly TRBD2 (6 bases). Trimming pared 5 bases from V and 1 base from J, leaving 9 bases between. The CDR3 loop spans 13 amino acids.